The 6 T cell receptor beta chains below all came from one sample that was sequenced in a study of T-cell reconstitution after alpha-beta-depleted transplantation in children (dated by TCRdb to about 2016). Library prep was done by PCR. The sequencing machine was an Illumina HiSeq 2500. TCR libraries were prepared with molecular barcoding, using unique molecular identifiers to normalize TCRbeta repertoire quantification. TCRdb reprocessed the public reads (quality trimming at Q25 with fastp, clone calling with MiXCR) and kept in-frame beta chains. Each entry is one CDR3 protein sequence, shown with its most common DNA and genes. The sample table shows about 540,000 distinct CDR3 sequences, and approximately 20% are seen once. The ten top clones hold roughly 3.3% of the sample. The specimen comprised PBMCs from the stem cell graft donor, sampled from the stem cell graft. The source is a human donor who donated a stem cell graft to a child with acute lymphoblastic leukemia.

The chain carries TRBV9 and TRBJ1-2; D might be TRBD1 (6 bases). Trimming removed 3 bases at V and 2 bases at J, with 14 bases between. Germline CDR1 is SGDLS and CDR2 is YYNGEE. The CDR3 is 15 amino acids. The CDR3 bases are TGTGCCAGCAGCGCCCGACCCACAGGGAACTATGGCTACACCTTC. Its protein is CASSARPTGNYGYTF.

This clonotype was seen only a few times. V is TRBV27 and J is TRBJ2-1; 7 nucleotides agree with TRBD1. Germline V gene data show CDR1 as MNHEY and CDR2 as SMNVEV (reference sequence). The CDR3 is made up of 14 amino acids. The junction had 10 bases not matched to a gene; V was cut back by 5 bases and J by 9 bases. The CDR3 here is CASSPTGQVLEQFF. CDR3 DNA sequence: TGTGCCAGCAGTCCGACCGGACAGGTCCTTGAGCAGTTCTTC.

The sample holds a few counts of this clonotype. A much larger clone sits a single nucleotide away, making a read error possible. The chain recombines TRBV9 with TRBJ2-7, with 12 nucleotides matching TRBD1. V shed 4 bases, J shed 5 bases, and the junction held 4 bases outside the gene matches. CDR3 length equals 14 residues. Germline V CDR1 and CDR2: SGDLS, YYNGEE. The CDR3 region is CASSPGQGAHEQYF. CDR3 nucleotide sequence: TGTGCCAGCAGCCCGGGACAGGGGGCCCACGAGCAGTACTTC.

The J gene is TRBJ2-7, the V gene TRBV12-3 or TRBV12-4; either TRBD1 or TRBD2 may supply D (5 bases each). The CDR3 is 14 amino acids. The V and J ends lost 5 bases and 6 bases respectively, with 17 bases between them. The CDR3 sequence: CASSTPGPLAEQYF. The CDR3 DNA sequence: TGTGCCAGCAGTACCCCGGGGCCCTTGGCCGAGCAGTACTTC.

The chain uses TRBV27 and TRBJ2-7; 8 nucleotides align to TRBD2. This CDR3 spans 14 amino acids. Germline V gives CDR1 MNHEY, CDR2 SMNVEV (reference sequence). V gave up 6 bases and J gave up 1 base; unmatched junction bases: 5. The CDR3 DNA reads TGTGCCAGCAGCATTAGCGGGATTTCCTACGAGCAGTACTTC. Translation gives CASSISGISYEQYF.

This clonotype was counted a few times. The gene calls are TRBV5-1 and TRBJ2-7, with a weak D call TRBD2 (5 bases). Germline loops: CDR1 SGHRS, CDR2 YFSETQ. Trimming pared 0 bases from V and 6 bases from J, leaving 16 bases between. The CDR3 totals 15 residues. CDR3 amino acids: CASSLAGEGRLEQYF. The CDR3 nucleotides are TGCGCCAGCAGCTTGGCCGGTGAGGGTAGGCTCGAGCAGTACTTC. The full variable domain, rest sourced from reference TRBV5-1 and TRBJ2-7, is KAGVTQTPRYLIKTRGQQVTLSCSPISGHRSVSWYQQTPGQGLQFLFEYFSETQRNKGNFPGRFSGRQFSNSRSEMNVSTLELGDSALYLCASSLAGEGRLEQYFGPGTRLTVT.